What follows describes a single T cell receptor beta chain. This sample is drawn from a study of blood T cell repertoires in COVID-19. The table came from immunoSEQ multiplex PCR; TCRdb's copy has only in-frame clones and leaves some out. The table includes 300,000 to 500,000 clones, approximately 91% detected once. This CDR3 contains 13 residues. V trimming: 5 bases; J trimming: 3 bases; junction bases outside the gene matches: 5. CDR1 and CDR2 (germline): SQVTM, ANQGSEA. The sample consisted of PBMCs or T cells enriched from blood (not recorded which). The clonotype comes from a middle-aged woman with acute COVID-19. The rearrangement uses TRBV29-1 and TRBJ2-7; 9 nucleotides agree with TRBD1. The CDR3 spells CSVLLDRGYEQYF. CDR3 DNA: TGCAGCGTTCTCCTGGACAGGGGCTACGAGCAGTACTTC.